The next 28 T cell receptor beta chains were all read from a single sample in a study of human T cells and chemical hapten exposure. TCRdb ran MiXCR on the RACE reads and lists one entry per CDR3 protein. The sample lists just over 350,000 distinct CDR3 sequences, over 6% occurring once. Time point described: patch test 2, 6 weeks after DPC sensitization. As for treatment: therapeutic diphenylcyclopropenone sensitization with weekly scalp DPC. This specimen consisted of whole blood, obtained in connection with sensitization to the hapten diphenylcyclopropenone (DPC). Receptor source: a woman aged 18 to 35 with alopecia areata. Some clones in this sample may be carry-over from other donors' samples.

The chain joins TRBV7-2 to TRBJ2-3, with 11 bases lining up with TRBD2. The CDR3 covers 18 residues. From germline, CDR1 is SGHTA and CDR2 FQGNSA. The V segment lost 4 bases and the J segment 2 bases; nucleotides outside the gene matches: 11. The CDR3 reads CASSSGTSGLLTTDTQYF. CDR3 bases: TGTGCCAGCAGCTCCGGGACTAGCGGCCTCCTTACCACAGATACGCAGTATTTT.

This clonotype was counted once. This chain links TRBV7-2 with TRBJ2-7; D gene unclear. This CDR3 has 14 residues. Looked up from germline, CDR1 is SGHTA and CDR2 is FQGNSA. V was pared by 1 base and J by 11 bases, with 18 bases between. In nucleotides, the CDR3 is TGTGCCAGCAGCTTAGATTCAGGCCTCCGGTCGGAGTACTTC. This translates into CASSLDSGLRSEYF.

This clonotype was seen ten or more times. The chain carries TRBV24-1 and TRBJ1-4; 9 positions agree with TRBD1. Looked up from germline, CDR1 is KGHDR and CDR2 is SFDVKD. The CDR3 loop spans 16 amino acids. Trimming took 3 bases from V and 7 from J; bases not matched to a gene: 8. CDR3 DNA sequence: TGTGCCACCAGTGATGGTACAGGGGGCGGCGGTGAAAAACTGTTTTTT. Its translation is CATSDGTGGGGEKLFF.

The CDR3 protein is CASSPPVRANVLTF. CDR3 coding DNA: TGCGCCAGCAGCCCCCCAGTAAGGGCCAACGTCCTGACTTTC. The chain couples TRBV5-1 to TRBJ2-6; D is ambiguous. Germline assignment: CDR1 SGHRS and CDR2 YFSETQ. This CDR3 region has 14 residues. V was shortened by 4 bases and J by 5 bases, with 10 bases between the two germline ends.

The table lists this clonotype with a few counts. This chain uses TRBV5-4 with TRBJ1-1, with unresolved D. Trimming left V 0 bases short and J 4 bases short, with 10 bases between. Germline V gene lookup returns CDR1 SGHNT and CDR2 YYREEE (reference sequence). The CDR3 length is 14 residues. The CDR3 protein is CASSLDSLSTEAFF. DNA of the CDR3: TGTGCCAGCAGCTTGGACAGTCTTTCCACTGAAGCTTTCTTT. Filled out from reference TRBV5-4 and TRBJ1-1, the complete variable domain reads ETGVTQSPTHLIKTRGQQVTLRCSSQSGHNTVSWYQQALGQGPQFIFQYYREEENGRGNFPPRFSGLQFPNYSSELNVNALELDDSALYLCASSLDSLSTEAFFGQGTRLTVV.

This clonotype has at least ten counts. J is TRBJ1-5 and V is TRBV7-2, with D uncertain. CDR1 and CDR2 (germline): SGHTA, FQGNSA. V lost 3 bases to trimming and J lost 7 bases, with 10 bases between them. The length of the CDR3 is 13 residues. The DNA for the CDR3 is TGTGCCAGCAGCTTCGATCAGTTGCAGCCCCAGCATTTT. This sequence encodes CASSFDQLQPQHF.

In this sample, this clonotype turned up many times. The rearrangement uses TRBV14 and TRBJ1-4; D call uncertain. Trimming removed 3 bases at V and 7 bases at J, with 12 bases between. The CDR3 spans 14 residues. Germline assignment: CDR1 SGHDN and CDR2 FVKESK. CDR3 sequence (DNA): TGTGCCAGCAGCCAGAGTGGGGATACTGAAAAACTGTTTTTT. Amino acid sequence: CASSQSGDTEKLFF.

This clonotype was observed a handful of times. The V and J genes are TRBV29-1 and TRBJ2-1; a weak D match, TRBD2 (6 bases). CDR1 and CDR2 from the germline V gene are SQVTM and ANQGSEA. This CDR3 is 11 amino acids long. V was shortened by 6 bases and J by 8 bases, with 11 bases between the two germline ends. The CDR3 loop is CSVDTSYEQFF. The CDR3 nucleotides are TGCAGCGTGGATACTAGCTATGAGCAGTTCTTC.

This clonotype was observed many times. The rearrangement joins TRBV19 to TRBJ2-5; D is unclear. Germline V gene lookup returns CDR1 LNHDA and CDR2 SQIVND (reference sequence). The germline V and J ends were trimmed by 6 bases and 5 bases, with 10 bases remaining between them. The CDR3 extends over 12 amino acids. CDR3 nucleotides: TGTGCCAGTAGGCAGGCTGGGGAGACCCAGTACTTC. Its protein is CASRQAGETQYF.

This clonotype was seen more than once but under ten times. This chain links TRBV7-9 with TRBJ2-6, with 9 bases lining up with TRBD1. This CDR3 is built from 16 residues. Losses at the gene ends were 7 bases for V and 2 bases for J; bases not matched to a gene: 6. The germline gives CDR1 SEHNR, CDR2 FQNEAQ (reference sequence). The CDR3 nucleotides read TGTGCCAGCACCATGGACAGGGGAACTGGGGCCAACGTCCTGACTTTC. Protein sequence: CASTMDRGTGANVLTF.

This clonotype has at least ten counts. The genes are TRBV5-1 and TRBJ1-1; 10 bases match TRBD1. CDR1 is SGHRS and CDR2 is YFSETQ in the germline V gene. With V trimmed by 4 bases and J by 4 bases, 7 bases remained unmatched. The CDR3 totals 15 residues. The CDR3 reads CASSPWDRGGTEAFF. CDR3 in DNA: TGCGCCAGCAGCCCGTGGGACAGGGGCGGCACTGAAGCTTTCTTT.

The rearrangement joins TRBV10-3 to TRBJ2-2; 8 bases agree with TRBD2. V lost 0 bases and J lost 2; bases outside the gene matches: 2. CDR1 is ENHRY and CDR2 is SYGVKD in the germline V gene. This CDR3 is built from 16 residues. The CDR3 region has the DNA TGTGCCATCAGTGAGTCTTGGACTAGCAACACCGGGGAGCTGTTTTTT. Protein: CAISESWTSNTGELFF.

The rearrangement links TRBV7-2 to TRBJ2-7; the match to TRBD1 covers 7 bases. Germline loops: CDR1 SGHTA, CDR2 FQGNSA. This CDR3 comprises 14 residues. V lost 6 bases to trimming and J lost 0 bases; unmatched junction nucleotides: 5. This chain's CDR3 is CASSRRDSSYEQYF. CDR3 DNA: TGTGCCAGCAGTCGCCGGGACAGCTCCTACGAGCAGTACTTC.

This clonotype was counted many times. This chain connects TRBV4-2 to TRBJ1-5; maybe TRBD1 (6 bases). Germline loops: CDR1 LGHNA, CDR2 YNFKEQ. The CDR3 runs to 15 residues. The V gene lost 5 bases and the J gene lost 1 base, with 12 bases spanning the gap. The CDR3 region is CASSSDRMSNQPQHF. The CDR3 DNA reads TGTGCCAGCAGCTCGGACAGAATGAGCAATCAGCCCCAGCATTTT.

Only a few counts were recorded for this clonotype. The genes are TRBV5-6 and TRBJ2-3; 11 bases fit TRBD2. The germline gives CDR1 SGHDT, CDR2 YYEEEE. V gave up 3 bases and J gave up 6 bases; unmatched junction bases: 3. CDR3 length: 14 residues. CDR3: CASSSLAGVDTQYF. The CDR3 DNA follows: TGTGCCAGCAGCTCACTAGCGGGGGTGGATACGCAGTATTTT.

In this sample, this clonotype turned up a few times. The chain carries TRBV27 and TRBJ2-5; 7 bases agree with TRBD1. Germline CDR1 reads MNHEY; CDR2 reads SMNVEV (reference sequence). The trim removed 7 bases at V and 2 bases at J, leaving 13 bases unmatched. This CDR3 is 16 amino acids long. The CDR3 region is CASKAKDRELQETQYF. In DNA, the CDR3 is TGTGCCAGCAAAGCCAAAGACAGGGAACTTCAAGAGACCCAGTACTTC.

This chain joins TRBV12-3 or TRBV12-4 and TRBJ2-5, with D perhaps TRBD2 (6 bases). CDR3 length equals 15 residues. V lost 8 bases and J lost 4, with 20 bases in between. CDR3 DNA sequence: TGTGCCAGCTCCCTGGGTCTCCTCGGGAGAGAGACCCAGTACTTC. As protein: CASSLGLLGRETQYF.

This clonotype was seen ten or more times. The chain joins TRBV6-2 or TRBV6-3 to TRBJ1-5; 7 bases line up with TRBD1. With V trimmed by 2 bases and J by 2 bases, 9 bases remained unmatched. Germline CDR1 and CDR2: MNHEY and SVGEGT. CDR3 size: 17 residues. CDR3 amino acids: CASSYRPGTAGNQPQHF. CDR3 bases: TGTGCCAGCAGTTACCGCCCCGGGACAGCGGGCAATCAGCCCCAGCATTTT.

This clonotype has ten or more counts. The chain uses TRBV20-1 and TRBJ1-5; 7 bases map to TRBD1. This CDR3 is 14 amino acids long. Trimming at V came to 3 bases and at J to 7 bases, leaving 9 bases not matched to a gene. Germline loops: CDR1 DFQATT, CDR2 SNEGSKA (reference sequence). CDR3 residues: CSARETGSGQPQHF. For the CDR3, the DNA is TGCAGTGCTAGGGAGACAGGGAGCGGCCAGCCCCAGCATTTT.

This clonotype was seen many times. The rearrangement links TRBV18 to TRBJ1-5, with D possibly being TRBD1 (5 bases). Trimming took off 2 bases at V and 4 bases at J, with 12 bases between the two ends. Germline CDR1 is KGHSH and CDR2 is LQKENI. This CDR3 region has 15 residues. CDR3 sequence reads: CASSPDRRFNQPQHF. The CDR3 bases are TGTGCCAGCTCACCAGACAGAAGATTTAATCAGCCCCAGCATTTT.

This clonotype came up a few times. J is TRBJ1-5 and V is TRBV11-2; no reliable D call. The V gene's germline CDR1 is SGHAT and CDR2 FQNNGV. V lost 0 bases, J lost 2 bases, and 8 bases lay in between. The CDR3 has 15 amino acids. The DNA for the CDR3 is TGTGCCAGCAGCTTAGATCGCGGACGCAATCAGCCCCAGCATTTT. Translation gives CASSLDRGRNQPQHF.

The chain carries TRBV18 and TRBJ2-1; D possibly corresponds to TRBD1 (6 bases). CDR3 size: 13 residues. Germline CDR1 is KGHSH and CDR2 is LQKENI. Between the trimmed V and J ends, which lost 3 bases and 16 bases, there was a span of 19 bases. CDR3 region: CASSPLSKQGEFF. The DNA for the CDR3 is TGTGCCAGCTCACCCCTTTCCAAACAGGGAGAATTCTTC. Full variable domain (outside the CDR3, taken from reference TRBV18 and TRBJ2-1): NAGVMQNPRHLVRRRGQEARLRCSPMKGHSHVYWYRQLPEEGLKFMVYLQKENIIDESGMPKERFSAEFPKEGPSILRIQQVVRGDSAAYFCASSPLSKQGEFFGPGTRLTVL.

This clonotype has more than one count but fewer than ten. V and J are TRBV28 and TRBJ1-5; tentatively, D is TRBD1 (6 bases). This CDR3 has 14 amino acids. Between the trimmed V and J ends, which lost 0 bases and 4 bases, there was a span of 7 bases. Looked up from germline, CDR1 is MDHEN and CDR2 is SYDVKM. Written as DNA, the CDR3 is TGTGCCAGCAGTTTATGGGGGGCAAATCAGCCCCAGCATTTT. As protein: CASSLWGANQPQHF.

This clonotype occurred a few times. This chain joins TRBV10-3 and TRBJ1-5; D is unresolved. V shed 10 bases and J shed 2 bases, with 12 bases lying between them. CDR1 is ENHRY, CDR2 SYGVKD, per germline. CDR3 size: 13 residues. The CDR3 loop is CATPWGGNQPQHF. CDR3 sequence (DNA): TGTGCCACCCCTTGGGGTGGCAATCAGCCCCAGCATTTT.

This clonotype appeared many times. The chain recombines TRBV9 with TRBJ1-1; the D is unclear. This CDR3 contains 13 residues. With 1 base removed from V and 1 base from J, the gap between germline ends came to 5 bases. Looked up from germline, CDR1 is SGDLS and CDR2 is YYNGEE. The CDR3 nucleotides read TGTGCCAGCAGCGTATACAGGAACACTGAAGCTTTCTTT. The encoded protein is CASSVYRNTEAFF.

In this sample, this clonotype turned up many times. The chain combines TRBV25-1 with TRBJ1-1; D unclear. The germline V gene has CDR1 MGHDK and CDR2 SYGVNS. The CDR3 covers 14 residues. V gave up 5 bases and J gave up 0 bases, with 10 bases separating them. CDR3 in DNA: TGTGCCAGCAGTACACTACATATGAACACTGAAGCTTTCTTT. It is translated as CASSTLHMNTEAFF.

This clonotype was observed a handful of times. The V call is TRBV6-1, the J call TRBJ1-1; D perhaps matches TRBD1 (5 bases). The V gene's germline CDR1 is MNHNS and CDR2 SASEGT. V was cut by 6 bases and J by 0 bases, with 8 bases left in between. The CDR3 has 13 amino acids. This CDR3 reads CASRHRLNTEAFF. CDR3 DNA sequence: TGTGCCAGCAGGCACAGGCTGAACACTGAAGCTTTCTTT.

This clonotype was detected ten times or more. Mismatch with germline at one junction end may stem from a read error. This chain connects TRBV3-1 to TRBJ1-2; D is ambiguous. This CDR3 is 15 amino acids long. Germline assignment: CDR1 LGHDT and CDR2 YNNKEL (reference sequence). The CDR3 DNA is TGTGCCAGCAGCCAAGTTAGCGGCAGTAACCATGGCTACACCTTC. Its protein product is CASSQVSGSNHGYTF.